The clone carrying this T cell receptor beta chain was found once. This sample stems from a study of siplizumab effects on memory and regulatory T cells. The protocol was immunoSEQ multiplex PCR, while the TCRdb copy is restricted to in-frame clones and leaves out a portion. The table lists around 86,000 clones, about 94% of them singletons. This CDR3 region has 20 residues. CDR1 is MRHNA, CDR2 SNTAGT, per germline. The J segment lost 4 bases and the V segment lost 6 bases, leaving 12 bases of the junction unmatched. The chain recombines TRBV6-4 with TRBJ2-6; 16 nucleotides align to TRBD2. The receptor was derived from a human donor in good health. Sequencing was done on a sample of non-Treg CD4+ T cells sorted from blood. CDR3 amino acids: CASSQASGLAGGPGANVLTF. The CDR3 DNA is TGTGCCAGCAGCCAAGCGTCGGGACTAGCGGGGGGGCCCGGGGCCAACGTCCTGACTTTC.